This T cell receptor (beta chain) was obtained from a study of blood T cells in healthy people across ages. V gave up 6 bases and J gave up 0 bases, with 17 bases separating them. This CDR3 contains 16 residues. Through a sample-barcoded 5' primer and a J-beta primer mix, a second PCR was run for roughly 6 to 12 cycles. Each CDR3 protein is one row after TCRdb ran MiXCR on the 5' RACE reads. The sample consists of some 710,000 distinct CDR3 sequences, about a fifth of them appearing once. V and J are TRBV12-3 or TRBV12-4 and TRBJ1-2, with D possibly being TRBD1 (5 bases). The source material was blood. The sequence was obtained from a man between 65 and 80 years old in good health. The CDR3 DNA sequence: TGTGCCAGCAGACGCCATTACTTAGGGGCTAACTATGGCTACACCTTC. Translating gives CASRRHYLGANYGYTF.